This T cell receptor (beta chain) originates from a study of cytomegalovirus exposure and HLA in healthy donors. This CDR3 is built from 16 residues. With V trimmed by 5 bases and J by 1 base, 5 bases remained unmatched. The germline V gene encodes CDR1 MNHEY and CDR2 SMNVEV (reference sequence). The PCR used 60 Vbeta and 13 Jbeta primers. Assay: immunoSEQ multiplex PCR; the TCRdb copy retains only in-frame clones and omits some. The sample gives under 200,000 clones, 84% of which show up once; less than 2% is in the top ten. This receptor was taken from a man younger than 35 in good health and CMV-seronegative. This sequence joins TRBV27 and TRBJ2-7, with 13 bases identical to TRBD2. Sequencing used PBMCs. For the CDR3, the DNA is TGTGCCAGCAGTCCCTGGACTAGCGGGAGTTCCTACGAGCAGTACTTC. It codes for CASSPWTSGSSYEQYF.